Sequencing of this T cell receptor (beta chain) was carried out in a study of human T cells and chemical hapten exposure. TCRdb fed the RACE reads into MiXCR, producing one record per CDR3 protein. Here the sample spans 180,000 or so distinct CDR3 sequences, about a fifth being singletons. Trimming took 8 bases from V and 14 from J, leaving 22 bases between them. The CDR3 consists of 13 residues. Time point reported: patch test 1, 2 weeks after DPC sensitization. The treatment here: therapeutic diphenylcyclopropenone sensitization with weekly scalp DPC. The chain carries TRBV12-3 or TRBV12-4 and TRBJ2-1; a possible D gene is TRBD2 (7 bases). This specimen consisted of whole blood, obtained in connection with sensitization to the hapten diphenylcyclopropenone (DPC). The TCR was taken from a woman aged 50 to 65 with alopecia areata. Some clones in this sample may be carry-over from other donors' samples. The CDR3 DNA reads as TGTGCCAGCCGCACACTCCGGGGGGCACATGAGTTCTTC. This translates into CASRTLRGAHEFF.